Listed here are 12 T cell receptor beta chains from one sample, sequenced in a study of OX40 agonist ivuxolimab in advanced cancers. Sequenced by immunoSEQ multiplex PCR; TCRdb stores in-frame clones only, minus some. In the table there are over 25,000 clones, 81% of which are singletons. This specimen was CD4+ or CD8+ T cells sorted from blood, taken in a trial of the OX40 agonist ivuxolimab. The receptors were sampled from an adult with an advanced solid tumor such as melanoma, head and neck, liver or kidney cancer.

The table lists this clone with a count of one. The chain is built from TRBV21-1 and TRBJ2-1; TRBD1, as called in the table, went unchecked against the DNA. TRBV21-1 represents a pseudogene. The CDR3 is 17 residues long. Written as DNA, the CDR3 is TGTGCCAGCAGCGTCGTAACGCCTCAGGGTTCCTACAATGAGCAGTTCTTC. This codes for CASSVVTPQGSYNEQFF.

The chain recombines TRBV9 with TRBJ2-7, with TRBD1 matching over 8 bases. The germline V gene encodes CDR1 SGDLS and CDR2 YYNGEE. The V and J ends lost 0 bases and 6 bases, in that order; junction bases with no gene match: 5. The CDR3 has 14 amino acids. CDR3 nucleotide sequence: TGTGCCAGCAGCGTAGCCGGACAGGGATCCGAGCAGTACTTC. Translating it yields CASSVAGQGSEQYF.

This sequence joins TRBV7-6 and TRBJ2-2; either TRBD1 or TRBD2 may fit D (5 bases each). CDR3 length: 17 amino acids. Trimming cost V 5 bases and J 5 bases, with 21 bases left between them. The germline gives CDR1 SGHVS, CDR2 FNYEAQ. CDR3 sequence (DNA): TGTGCCAGCAGCCCCCACCCCAGACAGACTAATACCGGGGAGCTGTTTTTT. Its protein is CASSPHPRQTNTGELFF.

The CDR3 spells CATSRDVTETQYF. The CDR3 region has the DNA TGTGCCACCAGCAGAGATGTTACAGAGACCCAGTACTTC. The gene calls are TRBV15 and TRBJ2-5; D not certain. Deletions cut 0 bases from V and 4 bases from J, with 6 bases between. The CDR3 has 13 residues. The germline V gene has CDR1 LNHNV and CDR2 YYDKDF (reference sequence).

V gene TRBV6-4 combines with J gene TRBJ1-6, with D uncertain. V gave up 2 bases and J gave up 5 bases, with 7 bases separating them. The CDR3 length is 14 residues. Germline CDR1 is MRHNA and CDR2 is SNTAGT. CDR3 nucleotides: TGTGCCAGCAGTGACGGGCTTCATAATTCACCCCTCCACTTT. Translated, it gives CASSDGLHNSPLHF.

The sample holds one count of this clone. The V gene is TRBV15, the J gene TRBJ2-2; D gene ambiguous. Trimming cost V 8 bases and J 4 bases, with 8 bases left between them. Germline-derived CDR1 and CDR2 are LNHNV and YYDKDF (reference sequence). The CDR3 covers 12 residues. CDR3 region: CATVESTGELFF. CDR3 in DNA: TGTGCCACCGTGGAATCCACCGGGGAGCTGTTTTTT.

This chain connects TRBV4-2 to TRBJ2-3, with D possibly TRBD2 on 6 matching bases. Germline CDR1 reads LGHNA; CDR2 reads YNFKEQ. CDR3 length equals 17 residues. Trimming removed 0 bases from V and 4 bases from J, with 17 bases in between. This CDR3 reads CASSQEGTGAVSDTQYF. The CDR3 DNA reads TGTGCCAGCAGCCAAGAGGGCACGGGAGCCGTGTCAGATACGCAGTATTTT.

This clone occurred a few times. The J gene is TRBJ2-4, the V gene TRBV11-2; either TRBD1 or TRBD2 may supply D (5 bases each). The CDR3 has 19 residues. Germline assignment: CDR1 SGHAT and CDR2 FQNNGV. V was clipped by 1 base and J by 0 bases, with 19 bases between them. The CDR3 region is CASSLVGDGSSRAKNIQYF. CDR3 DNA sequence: TGTGCCAGCAGCTTAGTGGGGGACGGTTCCTCTAGAGCCAAAAACATTCAGTACTTC.

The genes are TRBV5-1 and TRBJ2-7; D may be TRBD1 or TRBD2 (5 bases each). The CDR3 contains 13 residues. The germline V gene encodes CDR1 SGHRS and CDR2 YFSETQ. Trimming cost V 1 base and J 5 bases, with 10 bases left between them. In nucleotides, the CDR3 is TGCGCCAGCAGCTTGACGAGGGGCCACGAGCAGTACTTC. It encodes CASSLTRGHEQYF.

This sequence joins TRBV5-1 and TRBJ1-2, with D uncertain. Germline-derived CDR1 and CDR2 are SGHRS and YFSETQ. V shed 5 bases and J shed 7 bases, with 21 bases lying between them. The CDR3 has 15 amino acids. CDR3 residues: CASSPTTTESVGYTF. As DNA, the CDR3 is TGCGCCAGCAGTCCTACTACGACCGAGTCCGTTGGCTACACCTTC. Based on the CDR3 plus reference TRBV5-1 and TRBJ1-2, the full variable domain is KAGVTQTPRYLIKTRGQQVTLSCSPISGHRSVSWYQQTPGQGLQFLFEYFSETQRNKGNFPGRFSGRQFSNSRSEMNVSTLELGDSALYLCASSPTTTESVGYTFGSGTRLTVV.

The CDR3 nucleotides are TGTGCCAGCAGCTTAGCGGGGACAGCACCTAATTCACCCCTCCACTTT. This sequence encodes CASSLAGTAPNSPLHF. This chain links TRBV7-2 with TRBJ1-6; 7 nucleotides line up with TRBD1. V trimming: 0 bases; J trimming: 6 bases; junction bases outside the gene matches: 5. This CDR3 has 16 residues. The germline V gene has CDR1 SGHTA and CDR2 FQGNSA.

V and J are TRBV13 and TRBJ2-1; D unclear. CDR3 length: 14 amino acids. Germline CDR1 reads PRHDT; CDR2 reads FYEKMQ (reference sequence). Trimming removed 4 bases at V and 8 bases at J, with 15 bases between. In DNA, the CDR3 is TGTGCCAGCAGCTCTAGGGTGGTATGGGATGAGCAGTTCTTC. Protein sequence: CASSSRVVWDEQFF. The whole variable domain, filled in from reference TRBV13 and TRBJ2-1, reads AAGVIQSPRHLIKEKRETATLKCYPIPRHDTVYWYQQGPGQDPQFLISFYEKMQSDKGSIPDRFSAQQFSDYHSELNMSSLELGDSALYFCASSSRVVWDEQFFGPGTRLTVL.